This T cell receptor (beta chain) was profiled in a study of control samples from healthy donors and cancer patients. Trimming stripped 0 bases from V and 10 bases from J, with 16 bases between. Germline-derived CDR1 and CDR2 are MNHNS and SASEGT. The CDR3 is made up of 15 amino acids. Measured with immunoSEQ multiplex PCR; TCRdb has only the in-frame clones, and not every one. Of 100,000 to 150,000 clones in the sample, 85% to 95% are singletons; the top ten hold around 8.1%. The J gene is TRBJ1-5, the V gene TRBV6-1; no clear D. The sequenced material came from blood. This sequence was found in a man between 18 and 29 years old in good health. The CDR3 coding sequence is TGTGCCAGCAGTGAAGCGTTTGCGGGTTTTAAACCCCAGCATTTT. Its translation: CASSEAFAGFKPQHF.